The 22 T cell receptor beta chains given below trace back to one sample, sequenced in a study of blood T cells in healthy people across ages. The second PCR ran roughly 6 to 11 cycles with a sample-barcoded 5' primer and J-beta primers. TCRdb used MiXCR to reprocess the 5' RACE reads, holding one entry per CDR3 protein. The sample yields some 1.7 million distinct CDR3 sequences, about 28% seen once. Sequenced: blood. These receptors all stem from a woman between 25 and 40 years old in good health.

This clonotype has just a few counts. The V gene is TRBV20-1, the J gene TRBJ2-1, with D perhaps being TRBD1 or TRBD2 (5 bases each). V was pared by 6 bases and J by 2 bases, with 17 bases between. Germline V gives CDR1 DFQATT, CDR2 SNEGSKA (reference sequence). The CDR3 covers 15 residues. CDR3 sequence: CSAPRGGRAYNEQFF. The DNA of the CDR3 is TGCAGTGCGCCCCGTGGGGGAAGAGCCTACAATGAGCAGTTCTTC.

Ten or more counts support this clonotype. The CDR3 region is CASSFQRETEAFF. The CDR3 DNA reads TGTGCCAGCAGCTTCCAGCGTGAAACTGAAGCTTTCTTT. The chain combines TRBV7-2 with TRBJ1-1, with D uncertain. V was pared by 3 bases and J by 5 bases, with 10 bases between. Germline values: CDR1 SGHTA, CDR2 FQGNSA. This CDR3 spans 13 amino acids.

The chain links TRBV27 to TRBJ2-5; 14 nucleotides agree with TRBD2. The germline V gene encodes CDR1 MNHEY and CDR2 SMNVEV (reference sequence). The CDR3 is 15 residues long. Trimming removed 5 bases from V and 7 bases from J; junction bases left unmatched: 6. CDR3 in DNA: TGTGCCAGCAGTCCCGGAGGGACTAGCGGGAGGACCCAGTACTTC. It yields the protein CASSPGGTSGRTQYF.

The chain employs TRBV6-7 and TRBJ2-3, with D possibly called TRBD1 or TRBD2 (5 bases each). TRBV6-7 falls under the ORF class, with uncertain function. This CDR3 comprises 14 residues. The V end lost 0 bases, the J end lost 4 bases, and 8 bases lay between the germline ends. As DNA, the CDR3 is TGTGCCAGCAGTTACTCGTGGGGGTCAGATACGCAGTATTTT. Translated: CASSYSWGSDTQYF.

This rearrangement joins TRBV2 to TRBJ2-1; 7 positions match TRBD1. The CDR3 has 14 residues. The ends lost 4 bases at V and 6 bases at J; junction bases unmatched: 6. Germline assignment: CDR1 SNHLY and CDR2 FYNNEI. CDR3 nucleotides: TGTGCCAGCAGTGGGGTGACAGGGACCAATGAGCAGTTCTTC. This encodes CASSGVTGTNEQFF.

V usage is TRBV7-2 and J usage is TRBJ1-1; D unclear. Trimming removed 3 bases at V and 4 bases at J, with 12 bases between. Germline V gene lookup returns CDR1 SGHTA and CDR2 FQGNSA. This CDR3 contains 14 residues. CDR3 region: CASSFNRRSTEAFF. Written as DNA, the CDR3 is TGTGCCAGCAGCTTTAACCGGCGCAGCACTGAAGCTTTCTTT.

As for this clonotype: A much larger clone lies a single base off, so this may be a read error. The chain has TRBV15 and TRBJ2-1, with 8 bases identical to TRBD2. V lost 3 bases, J lost 7 bases, and 14 bases stayed unmatched. The CDR3 length is 17 residues. Per the germline V gene, CDR1 is LNHNV and CDR2 is YYDKDF (reference sequence). In DNA, the CDR3 is TGTGCCACCAGCAGTTCCCTTCAGTTAGCGGGGTTAAATGAGCAGTTCTTC. Translated, it gives CATSSSLQLAGLNEQFF.

The rearrangement uses TRBV5-1 and TRBJ2-1; a possible D gene is TRBD2 (5 bases). CDR1 is SGHRS, CDR2 YFSETQ, per germline. The CDR3 sequence is 14 residues long. V lost 0 bases and J lost 5, with 9 bases in between. The CDR3, as DNA: TGCGCCAGCAGCTTGGGAGGGAGCCACAATGAGCAGTTCTTC. This encodes CASSLGGSHNEQFF.

The V gene is TRBV18, the J gene TRBJ1-4; D gene unclear. This CDR3 contains 16 residues. V gave up 1 base and J gave up 3 bases, with 12 bases separating them. From germline, CDR1 is KGHSH and CDR2 LQKENI. This CDR3 is CASSPRLDGANEKLFF. The CDR3 DNA reads as TGTGCCAGCTCACCACGCCTGGACGGAGCTAATGAAAAACTGTTTTTT.

V usage is TRBV5-1 and J usage is TRBJ2-7; perhaps TRBD1 as D (5 bases). Trimming took 3 bases from V and 2 from J, leaving 12 bases between them. The CDR3 is 14 residues long. Looked up from germline, CDR1 is SGHRS and CDR2 is YFSETQ. This chain's CDR3 is CASSYQDTTYEQYF. CDR3 coding DNA: TGCGCCAGCAGCTACCAGGACACGACCTACGAGCAGTACTTC.

This clonotype appeared a few times. The chain has TRBV3-1 and TRBJ2-4, with 13 positions matching TRBD2. The CDR3 has 20 residues. CDR1 and CDR2 (germline): LGHDT, YNNKEL (reference sequence). J was trimmed by 0 bases and V by 3 bases; bases with no gene match: 11. In DNA form, the CDR3 reads TGTGCCAGCAGCCAGACGGGGGGACTAGCGGGGCGGCTAGCCAAAAACATTCAGTACTTC. Protein sequence: CASSQTGGLAGRLAKNIQYF.

This clonotype was recorded at least ten times. V and J are TRBV18 and TRBJ1-2, with D uncertain. V lost 0 bases and J lost 0, with 14 bases in between. The CDR3 runs to 17 residues. The V gene's germline CDR1 is KGHSH and CDR2 LQKENI. In DNA, the CDR3 is TGTGCCAGCTCACCACCGTACGGGTCATCAGCTAACTATGGCTACACCTTC. Translating gives CASSPPYGSSANYGYTF. The full variable domain, in which reference TRBV18 and TRBJ1-2 provide the parts outside the CDR3, is NAGVMQNPRHLVRRRGQEARLRCSPMKGHSHVYWYRQLPEEGLKFMVYLQKENIIDESGMPKERFSAEFPKEGPSILRIQQVVRGDSAAYFCASSPPYGSSANYGYTFGSGTRLTVV.

The chain links TRBV27 to TRBJ2-3; 9 bases fit TRBD1. Losses at the gene ends were 3 bases for V and 4 bases for J; bases not matched to a gene: 5. Germline lookup yields CDR1 MNHEY and CDR2 SMNVEV (reference sequence). This CDR3 is built from 15 residues. CDR3: CASSFIQGAPDTQYF. Here the CDR3 DNA reads TGTGCCAGCAGTTTTATACAGGGGGCCCCAGATACGCAGTATTTT.

Only a few counts were recorded for this clonotype. The chain links TRBV24-1 to TRBJ2-2, with D unclear. Per germline, CDR1 KGHDR and CDR2 SFDVKD. The CDR3 is made up of 13 amino acids. V was cut by 4 bases and J by 7 bases, with 9 bases left in between. The CDR3 coding sequence is TGTGCCACCAGTGACTTGGTTAGCGGGGAGCTGTTTTTT. Translating it yields CATSDLVSGELFF.

This clonotype occurred once. A much larger clone differs by one base, so this may be a read error. The chain combines TRBV6-6 with TRBJ2-7, with D perhaps matching TRBD2 (7 bases). Germline V gene lookup returns CDR1 MNHNY and CDR2 SVGAGI (reference sequence). Trimming shortened V by 7 bases and J by 5 bases, and 18 bases separated the two germline ends. This CDR3 has 14 residues. The CDR3: CASTKGGAVDEQYF. CDR3 nucleotide sequence: TGTGCCAGCACCAAGGGGGGGGCTGTGGACGAGCAGTACTTC.

This clonotype was seen a few times. The chain joins TRBV6-6 to TRBJ1-5; a weak D match, TRBD1 (5 bases). The CDR3 has 15 residues. V was pared by 6 bases and J by 4 bases, with 16 bases between. Germline V lookup: CDR1 MNHNY, CDR2 SVGAGI (reference sequence). This CDR3 is CASREGSGTNQPQHF. DNA of the CDR3: TGTGCCAGCAGAGAAGGGTCGGGGACTAATCAGCCCCAGCATTTT.

The chain uses TRBV12-3 or TRBV12-4 and TRBJ2-3; 11 nucleotides agree with TRBD2. The CDR3 is made up of 16 amino acids. The junction had 9 bases not matched to a gene; V was cut back by 8 bases and J by 2 bases. The CDR3 nucleotides read TGTGCCAGCGCCCCGGAGACTAGCGGGGCCACAGATACGCAGTATTTT. Translating it yields CASAPETSGATDTQYF.

The chain joins TRBV10-3 to TRBJ2-3, with 12 bases fitting TRBD1. Germline lookup yields CDR1 ENHRY and CDR2 SYGVKD. V trimming: 6 bases; J trimming: 4 bases; junction bases outside the gene matches: 2. The CDR3 spans 14 residues. CDR3 in DNA: TGTGCCATCAGGGGGGACAGGGGGCCAGATACGCAGTATTTT. Amino acids: CAIRGDRGPDTQYF.

Written as DNA, the CDR3 is TGTGCCAGCAGCTTAAATTCGTACCGGGACAGGGGTCAGGGCTACACCTTC. This codes for CASSLNSYRDRGQGYTF. This chain uses TRBV7-2 with TRBJ1-2; TRBD1 aligns across 10 bases. The CDR3 totals 17 residues. With 2 bases clipped from V and 8 bases from J, the junction kept 14 bases outside the gene matches. Germline lookup yields CDR1 SGHTA and CDR2 FQGNSA.

The chain is built from TRBV6-5 and TRBJ2-1, with 13 bases fitting TRBD2. Germline values: CDR1 MNHEY, CDR2 SVGAGI. The CDR3 has 14 residues. With V trimmed by 7 bases and J by 8 bases, 5 bases remained unmatched. The CDR3 coding sequence is TGTGCCAGCACCGGACTAGCGGGAGCCTATGAGCAGTTCTTC. It specifies CASTGLAGAYEQFF.

In this sample, this clonotype turned up many times. The gene calls are TRBV7-9 and TRBJ2-1; 10 bases match TRBD2. This CDR3 region has 14 residues. With 4 bases clipped from V and 4 bases from J, the junction kept 1 base outside the gene matches. Per the germline V gene, CDR1 is SEHNR and CDR2 is FQNEAQ (reference sequence). This CDR3 reads CASSSSGSYNEQFF. The CDR3 coding sequence is TGTGCCAGCAGCTCTAGCGGGAGTTACAATGAGCAGTTCTTC.

This clonotype was found a few times. The CDR3 DNA is TGTGCCAGCAGCCCTCCAGCGGCCACGACAGTCAGGGCTAACTATGGCTACACCTTC. Protein sequence: CASSPPAATTVRANYGYTF. V and J are TRBV7-9 and TRBJ1-2; a weak D match, TRBD1 (5 bases). Trimming stripped 5 bases from V and 0 bases from J, with 25 bases between. Germline V CDR1 and CDR2: SEHNR, FQNEAQ (reference sequence). The CDR3 is made up of 19 amino acids.